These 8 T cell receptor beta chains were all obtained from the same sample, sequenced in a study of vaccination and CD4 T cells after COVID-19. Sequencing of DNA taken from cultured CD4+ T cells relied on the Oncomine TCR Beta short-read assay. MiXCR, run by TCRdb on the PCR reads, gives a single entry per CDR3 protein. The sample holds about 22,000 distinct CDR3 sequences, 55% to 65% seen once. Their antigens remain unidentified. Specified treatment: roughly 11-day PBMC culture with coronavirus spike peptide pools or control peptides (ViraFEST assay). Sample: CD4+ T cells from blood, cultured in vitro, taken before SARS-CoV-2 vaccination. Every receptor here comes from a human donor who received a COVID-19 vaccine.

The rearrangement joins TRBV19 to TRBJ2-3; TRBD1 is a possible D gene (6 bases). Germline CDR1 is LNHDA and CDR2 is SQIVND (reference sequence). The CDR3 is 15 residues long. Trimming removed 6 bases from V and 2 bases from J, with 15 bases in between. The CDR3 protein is CASSKDRITTDTQYF. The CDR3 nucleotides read TGTGCCAGTAGCAAAGACAGGATTACCACAGATACGCAGTATTTT.

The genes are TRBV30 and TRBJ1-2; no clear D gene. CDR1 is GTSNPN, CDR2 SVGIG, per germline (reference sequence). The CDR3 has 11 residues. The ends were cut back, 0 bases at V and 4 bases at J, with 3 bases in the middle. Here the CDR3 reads CAWSVGYGYTF. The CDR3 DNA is TGTGCCTGGAGTGTCGGCTATGGCTACACCTTC.

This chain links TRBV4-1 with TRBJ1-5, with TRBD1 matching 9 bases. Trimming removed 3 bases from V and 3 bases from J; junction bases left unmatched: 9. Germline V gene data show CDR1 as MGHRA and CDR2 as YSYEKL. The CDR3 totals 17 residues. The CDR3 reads CASSQSTGQGYNQPQHF. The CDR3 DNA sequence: TGCGCCAGCAGCCAGTCAACGGGACAGGGATACAATCAGCCCCAGCATTTT.

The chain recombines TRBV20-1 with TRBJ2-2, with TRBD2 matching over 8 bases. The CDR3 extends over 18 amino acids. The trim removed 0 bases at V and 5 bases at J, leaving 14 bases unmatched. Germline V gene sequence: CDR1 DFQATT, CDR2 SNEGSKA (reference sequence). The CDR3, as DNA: TGCAGTGCTAGAGAGCAGGAAGCGGGGGTCCGGAGGACCGGGGAGCTGTTTTTT. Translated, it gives CSAREQEAGVRRTGELFF.

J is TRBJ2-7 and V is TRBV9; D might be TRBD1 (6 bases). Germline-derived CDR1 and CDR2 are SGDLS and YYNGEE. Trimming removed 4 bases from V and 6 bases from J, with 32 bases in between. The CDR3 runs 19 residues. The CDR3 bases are TGTGCCAGCAGCAACCCGTGGGGTACAGGGTTGAATCCTAACTCCGAGCAGTACTTC. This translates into CASSNPWGTGLNPNSEQYF.

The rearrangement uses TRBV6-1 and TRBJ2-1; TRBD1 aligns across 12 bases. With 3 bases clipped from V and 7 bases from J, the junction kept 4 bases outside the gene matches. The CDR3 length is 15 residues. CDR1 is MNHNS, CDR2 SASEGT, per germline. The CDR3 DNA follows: TGTGCCAGCAGTGATTGGGACAGGGGGCTGAATGAGCAGTTCTTC. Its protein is CASSDWDRGLNEQFF.

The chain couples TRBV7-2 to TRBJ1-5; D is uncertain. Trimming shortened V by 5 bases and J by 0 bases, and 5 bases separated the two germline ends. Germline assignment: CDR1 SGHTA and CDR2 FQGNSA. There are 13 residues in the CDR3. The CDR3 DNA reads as TGTGCCAGCAGCCCCAATAGCAATCAGCCCCAGCATTTT. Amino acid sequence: CASSPNSNQPQHF.

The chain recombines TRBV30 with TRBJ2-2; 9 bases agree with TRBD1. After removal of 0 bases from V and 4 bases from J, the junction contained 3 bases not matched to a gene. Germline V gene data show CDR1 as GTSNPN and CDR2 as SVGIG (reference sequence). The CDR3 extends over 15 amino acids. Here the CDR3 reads CAWSVETGGTGELFF. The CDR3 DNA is TGTGCCTGGAGTGTAGAGACAGGGGGCACCGGGGAGCTGTTTTTT.